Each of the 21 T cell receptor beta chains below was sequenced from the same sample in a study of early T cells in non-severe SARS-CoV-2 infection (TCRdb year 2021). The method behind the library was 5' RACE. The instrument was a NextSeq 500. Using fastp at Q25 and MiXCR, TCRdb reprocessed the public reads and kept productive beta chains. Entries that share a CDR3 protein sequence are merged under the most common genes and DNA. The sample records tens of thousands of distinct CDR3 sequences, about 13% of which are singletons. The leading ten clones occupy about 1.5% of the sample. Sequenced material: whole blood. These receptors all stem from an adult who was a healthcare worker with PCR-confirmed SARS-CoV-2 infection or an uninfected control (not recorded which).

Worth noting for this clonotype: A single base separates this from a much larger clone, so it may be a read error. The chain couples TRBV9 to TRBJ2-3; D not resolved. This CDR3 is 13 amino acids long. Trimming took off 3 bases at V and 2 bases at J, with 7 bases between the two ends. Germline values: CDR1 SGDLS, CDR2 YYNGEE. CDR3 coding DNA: TGTGCCAGCAGCGACAAGCACACAGATACGCAGTATTTT. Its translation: CASSDKHTDTQYF.

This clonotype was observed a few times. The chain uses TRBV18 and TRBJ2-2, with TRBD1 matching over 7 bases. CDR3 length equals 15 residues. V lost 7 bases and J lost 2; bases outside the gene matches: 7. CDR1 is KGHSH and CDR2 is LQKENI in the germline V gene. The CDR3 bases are TGTGCCAGCTGCTGGGGACAGCTAAACACCGGGGAGCTGTTTTTT. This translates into CASCWGQLNTGELFF.

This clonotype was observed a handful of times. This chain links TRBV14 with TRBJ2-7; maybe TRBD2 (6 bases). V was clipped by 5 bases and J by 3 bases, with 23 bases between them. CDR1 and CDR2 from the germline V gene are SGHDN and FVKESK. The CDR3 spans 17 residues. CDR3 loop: CASSDVGTPHEHYEQYF. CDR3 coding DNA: TGTGCCAGCAGCGACGTGGGGACTCCTCATGAACACTACGAGCAGTACTTC.

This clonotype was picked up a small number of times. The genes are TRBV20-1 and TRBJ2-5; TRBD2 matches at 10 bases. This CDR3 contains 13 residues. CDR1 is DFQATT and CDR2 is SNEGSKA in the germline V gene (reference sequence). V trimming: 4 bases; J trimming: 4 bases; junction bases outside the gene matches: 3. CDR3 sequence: CSAKRGGPETQYF. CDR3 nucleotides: TGCAGTGCTAAGCGGGGGGGCCCAGAGACCCAGTACTTC.

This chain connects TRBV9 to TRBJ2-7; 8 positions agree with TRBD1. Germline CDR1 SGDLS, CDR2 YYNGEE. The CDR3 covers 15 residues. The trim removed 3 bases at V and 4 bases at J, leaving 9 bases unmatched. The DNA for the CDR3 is TGTGCCAGCAGCGCCCCCGGGACAGGTGCATACGAGCAGTACTTC. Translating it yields CASSAPGTGAYEQYF. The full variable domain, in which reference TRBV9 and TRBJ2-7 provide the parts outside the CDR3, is DSGVTQTPKHLITATGQRVTLRCSPRSGDLSVYWYQQSLDQGLQFLIQYYNGEERAKGNILERFSAQQFPDLHSELNLSSLELGDSALYFCASSAPGTGAYEQYFGPGTRLTVT.

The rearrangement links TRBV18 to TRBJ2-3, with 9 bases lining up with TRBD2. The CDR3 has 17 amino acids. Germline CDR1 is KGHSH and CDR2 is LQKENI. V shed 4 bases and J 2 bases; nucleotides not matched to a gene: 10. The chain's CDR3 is CASSRQLAGAPTDTQYF. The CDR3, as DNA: TGTGCCAGCTCACGCCAATTAGCGGGGGCGCCCACAGATACGCAGTATTTT.

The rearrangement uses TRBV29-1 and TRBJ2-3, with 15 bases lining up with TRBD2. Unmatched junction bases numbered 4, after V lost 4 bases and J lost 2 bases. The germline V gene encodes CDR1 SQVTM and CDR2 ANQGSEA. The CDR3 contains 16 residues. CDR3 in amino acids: CSVAGTSGGSTDTQYF. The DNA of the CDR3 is TGCAGCGTTGCGGGGACTAGCGGGGGGTCCACAGATACGCAGTATTTT.

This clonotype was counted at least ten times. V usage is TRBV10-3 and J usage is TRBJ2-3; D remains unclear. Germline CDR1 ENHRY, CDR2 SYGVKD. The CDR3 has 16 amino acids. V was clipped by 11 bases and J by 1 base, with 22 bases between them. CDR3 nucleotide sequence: TGTGCCGTAAGGGATCTACTTTCTGCCGGCACAGATACGCAGTATTTT. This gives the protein CAVRDLLSAGTDTQYF.

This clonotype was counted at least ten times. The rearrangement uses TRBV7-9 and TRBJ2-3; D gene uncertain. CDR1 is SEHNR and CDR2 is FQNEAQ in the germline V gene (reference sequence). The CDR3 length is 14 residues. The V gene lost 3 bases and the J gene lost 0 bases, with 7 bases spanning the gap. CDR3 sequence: CASSFDSSTDTQYF. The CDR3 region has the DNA TGTGCCAGCAGCTTTGACTCCAGCACAGATACGCAGTATTTT.

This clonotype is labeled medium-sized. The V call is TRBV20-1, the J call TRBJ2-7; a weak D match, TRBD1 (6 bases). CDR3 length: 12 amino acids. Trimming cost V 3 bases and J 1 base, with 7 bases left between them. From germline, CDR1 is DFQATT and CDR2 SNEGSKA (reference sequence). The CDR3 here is CSASRGSYEQYF. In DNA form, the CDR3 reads TGCAGTGCTAGTAGGGGGTCCTACGAGCAGTACTTC.

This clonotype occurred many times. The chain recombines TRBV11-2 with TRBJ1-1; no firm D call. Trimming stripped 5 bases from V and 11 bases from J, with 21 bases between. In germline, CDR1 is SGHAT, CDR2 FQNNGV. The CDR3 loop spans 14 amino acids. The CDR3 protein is CASSHLEQVRRAFF. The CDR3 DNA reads TGTGCCAGCAGCCACTTAGAGCAGGTCCGGAGGGCTTTCTTT.

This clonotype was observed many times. The CDR3 loop is CASSLAGVGTDTQYF. The CDR3 nucleotides are TGCGCCAGCAGCTTGGCCGGGGTAGGCACAGATACGCAGTATTTT. This chain connects TRBV5-1 to TRBJ2-3, with a weak D call TRBD2 (5 bases). Germline V lookup: CDR1 SGHRS, CDR2 YFSETQ. Trimming took 0 bases from V and 1 from J, leaving 9 bases between them. The CDR3 contains 15 residues.

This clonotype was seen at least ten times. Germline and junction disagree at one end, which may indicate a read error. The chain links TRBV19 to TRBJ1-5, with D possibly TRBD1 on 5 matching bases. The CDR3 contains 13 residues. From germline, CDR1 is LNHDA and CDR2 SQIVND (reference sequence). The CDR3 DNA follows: TGTGCCAGCAGTAGGGGTTACAATCAGCCCCAGCATTTT. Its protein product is CASSRGYNQPQHF.

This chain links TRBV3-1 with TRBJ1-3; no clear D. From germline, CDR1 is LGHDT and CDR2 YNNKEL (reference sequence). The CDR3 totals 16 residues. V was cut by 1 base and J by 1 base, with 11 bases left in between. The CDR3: CASSQGSGRSGNTIYF. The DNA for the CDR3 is TGTGCCAGCAGCCAAGGGAGTGGAAGGTCTGGAAACACCATATATTTT. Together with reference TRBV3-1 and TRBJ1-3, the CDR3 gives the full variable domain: DTAVSQTPKYLVTQMGNDKSIKCEQNLGHDTMYWYKQDSKKFLKIMFSYNNKELIINETVPNRFSPKSPDKAHLNLHINSLELGDSAVYFCASSQGSGRSGNTIYFGEGSWLTVV.

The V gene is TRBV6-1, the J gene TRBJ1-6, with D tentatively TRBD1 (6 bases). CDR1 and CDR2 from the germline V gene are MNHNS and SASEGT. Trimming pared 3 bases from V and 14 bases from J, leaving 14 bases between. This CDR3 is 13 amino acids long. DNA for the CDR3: TGTGCCAGCAGTGATGGGGGCAGTACATCCCTCCACTTT. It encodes CASSDGGSTSLHF.

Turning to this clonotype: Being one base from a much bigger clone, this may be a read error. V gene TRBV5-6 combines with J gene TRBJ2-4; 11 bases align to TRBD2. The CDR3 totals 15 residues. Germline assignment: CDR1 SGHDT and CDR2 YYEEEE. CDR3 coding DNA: TGTGTCAGCAACCCACTAGCGGGGGACAAAAACATTCAGTACTTC. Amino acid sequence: CVSNPLAGDKNIQYF.

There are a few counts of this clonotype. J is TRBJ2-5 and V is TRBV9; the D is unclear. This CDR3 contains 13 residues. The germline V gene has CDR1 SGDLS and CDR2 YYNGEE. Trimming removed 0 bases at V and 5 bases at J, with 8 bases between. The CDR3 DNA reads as TGTGCCAGCAGCGTAGGGCCCGGGGAGACCCAGTACTTC. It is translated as CASSVGPGETQYF.

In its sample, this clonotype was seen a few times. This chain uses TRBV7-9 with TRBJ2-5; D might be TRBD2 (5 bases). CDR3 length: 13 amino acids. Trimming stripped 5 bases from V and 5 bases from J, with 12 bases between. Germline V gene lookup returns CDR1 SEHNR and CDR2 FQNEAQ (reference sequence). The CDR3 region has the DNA TGTGCCAGCAGCCCGCCTAGCAAGGAGACCCAGTACTTC. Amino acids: CASSPPSKETQYF.

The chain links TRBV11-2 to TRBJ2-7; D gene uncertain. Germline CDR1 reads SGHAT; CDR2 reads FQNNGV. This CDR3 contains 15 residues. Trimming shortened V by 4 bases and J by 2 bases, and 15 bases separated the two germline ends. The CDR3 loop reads CASSSTASGPYEQYF. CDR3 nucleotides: TGTGCCAGCAGCTCCACGGCGTCAGGCCCCTACGAGCAGTACTTC.

DNA of the CDR3: TGCAGCGTTGCCATCCGGGGGGTCGAGACCCAGTACTTC. This encodes CSVAIRGVETQYF. This chain joins TRBV29-1 and TRBJ2-5; 7 bases align to TRBD2. In germline, CDR1 is SQVTM, CDR2 ANQGSEA. V was clipped by 4 bases and J by 5 bases; unmatched bases: 7. The CDR3 loop spans 13 amino acids.

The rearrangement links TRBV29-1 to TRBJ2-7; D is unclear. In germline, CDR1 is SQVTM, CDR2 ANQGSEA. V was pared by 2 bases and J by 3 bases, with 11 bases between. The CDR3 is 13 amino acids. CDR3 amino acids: CSVETSPDYEQYF. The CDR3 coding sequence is TGCAGCGTTGAAACATCGCCCGACTACGAGCAGTACTTC.